A single TCR beta chain is shown here with its context. What it binds is unknown. The data derive from a study of immune evolution from preneoplasia to lung adenocarcinoma. Study conclusions and caveats: Compared with EGFR-mutant or double wild-type lesions, KRAS-mutant nodules were more clonal. From normal lung to invasive adenocarcinoma, top clone frequencies appeared to decrease. Later-stage lesions appeared to have more T cells, more diversity, less clonality.

This table comes from immunoSEQ multiplex PCR, and its TCRdb copy is limited to in-frame clones, with some not included. This sample has about 5,700 clones, with around four fifths found just once. H&E slides confirmed each diagnosis, reviewed by two pathologists independently. Germline CDR1 reads SGHDT; CDR2 reads YYEEEE. J was trimmed by 4 bases and V by 4 bases; bases with no gene match: 7. CDR3 length: 16 residues. The sequence came from a person aged 55-80 years with lung adenocarcinoma. The J gene is TRBJ2-1, the V gene TRBV5-6, with TRBD1 matching 11 bases. The material sequenced was FFPE minimally invasive lung adenocarcinoma tissue. CDR3 amino acids: CASSLIRDRGYNEQFF. CDR3 sequence (DNA): TGTGCCAGCAGCCTTATCAGGGACAGGGGGTACAATGAGCAGTTCTTC.